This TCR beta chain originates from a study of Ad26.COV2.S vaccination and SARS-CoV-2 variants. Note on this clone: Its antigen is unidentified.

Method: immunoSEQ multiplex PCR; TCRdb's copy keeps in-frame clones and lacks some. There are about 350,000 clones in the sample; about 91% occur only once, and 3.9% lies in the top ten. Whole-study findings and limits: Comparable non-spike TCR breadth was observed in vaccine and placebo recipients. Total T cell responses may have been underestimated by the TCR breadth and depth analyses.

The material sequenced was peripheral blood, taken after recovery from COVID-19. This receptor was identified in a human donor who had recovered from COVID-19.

The CDR3 region has the DNA TGTGCCAGCAGCTTCGGAGGGTGGTCTGGGGCCAACGTCCTGACTTTC. It specifies CASSFGGWSGANVLTF. The chain couples TRBV5-4 to TRBJ2-6, with D maybe TRBD2 (6 bases). With 2 bases removed from V and 1 base from J, the gap between germline ends came to 10 bases. Germline values: CDR1 SGHNT, CDR2 YYREEE (reference sequence). The CDR3 runs to 16 residues.